Below are 28 T cell receptor beta chains sequenced from a single sample in a study of cytomegalovirus exposure and HLA in healthy donors. In the PCR, 60 Vbeta and 13 Jbeta primers were used. Sequencing used immunoSEQ multiplex PCR; TCRdb keeps in-frame clones, though not all of them. Here the sample spans about 250,000 clones, around 90% being singletons. Sample: PBMCs. The receptor source for this set is a girl aged 2 to 10 in good health and CMV-seronegative.

The chain uses TRBV11-2 and TRBJ2-7; 12 nucleotides agree with TRBD1. With V trimmed by 5 bases and J by 3 bases, 11 bases remained unmatched. Germline V lookup: CDR1 SGHAT, CDR2 FQNNGV. This CDR3 has 17 amino acids. CDR3 in DNA: TGTGCCAGCAGCCCCCGCCCGGGACAGGGGGCGAGCTACGAGCAGTACTTC. This encodes CASSPRPGQGASYEQYF.

This chain links TRBV18 with TRBJ2-2; 9 bases line up with TRBD1. Trimming took 7 bases from V and 0 from J; bases not matched to a gene: 6. The CDR3 totals 16 residues. Germline CDR1 reads KGHSH; CDR2 reads LQKENI. The CDR3 DNA follows: TGTGCCAGCTTTCCAACAGGGGGCGCGAACACCGGGGAGCTGTTTTTT. Its translation: CASFPTGGANTGELFF.

This sequence joins TRBV5-1 and TRBJ2-1, with 8 bases fitting TRBD2. Trimming cost V 3 bases and J 7 bases; bases outside gene matches: 9. Germline V gene lookup returns CDR1 SGHRS and CDR2 YFSETQ. The CDR3 covers 15 residues. The CDR3 spells CASSWGLVGVNEQFF. For the CDR3, the DNA is TGCGCCAGCAGCTGGGGACTAGTGGGTGTGAATGAGCAGTTCTTC.

The CDR3: CASSPGEKLFF. CDR3 DNA: TGTGCCAGCAGCCCAGGGGAAAAACTGTTTTTT. This chain links TRBV7-9 with TRBJ1-4; D is possibly TRBD1 (5 bases). Per germline, CDR1 SEHNR and CDR2 FQNEAQ (reference sequence). The CDR3 extends over 11 amino acids. Trimming shortened V by 5 bases and J by 8 bases, and 6 bases separated the two germline ends.

The genes are TRBV5-4 and TRBJ2-1, with a possible D match to TRBD2 (5 bases). Germline V gene sequence: CDR1 SGHNT, CDR2 YYREEE (reference sequence). This CDR3 is 15 amino acids long. Trimming stripped 2 bases from V and 10 bases from J, with 19 bases between. The chain's CDR3 is CASSFRRATRMEQFF. CDR3 coding DNA: TGTGCCAGCAGCTTTCGGCGGGCGACAAGAATGGAGCAGTTCTTC.

Details on this clone: A read error may produce the germline difference seen at one junction end. This chain joins TRBV7-7 and TRBJ2-1; possibly TRBD2 for D (6 bases). The CDR3 extends over 15 amino acids. Germline V gene lookup returns CDR1 SSHAT and CDR2 FNYEAQ (reference sequence). For the CDR3, the DNA is TGTGCTAGCAGCTTAGACTCTCTAGCGAACAATGAGCAGTTCTTC. Protein: CASSLDSLANNEQFF. Filled out from reference TRBV7-7 and TRBJ2-1, the complete variable domain reads GAGVSQSPRYKVTKRGQDVTLRCDPISSHATLYWYQQALGQGPEFLTYFNYEAQPDKSGLPSDRFSAERPEGSISTLTIQRTEQRDSAMYRCASSLDSLANNEQFFGPGTRLTVL.

V usage is TRBV25-1 and J usage is TRBJ2-5, with TRBD2 matching 13 bases. Unmatched junction bases numbered 6, after V lost 3 bases and J lost 8 bases. Germline V gene data show CDR1 as MGHDK and CDR2 as SYGVNS. This CDR3 region has 15 residues. The CDR3 loop is CASSETSGGPGTQYF. The CDR3 DNA reads TGTGCCAGCAGTGAGACTAGCGGGGGGCCGGGAACCCAGTACTTC.

This clone came up a few times. In DNA form, the CDR3 reads TGTGCCAGCAGCTTCACAGGGAACTACGAGCAGTACTTC. Its protein is CASSFTGNYEQYF. The genes are TRBV5-6 and TRBJ2-7; D possibly corresponds to TRBD1 (6 bases). The CDR3 loop spans 13 amino acids. V lost 2 bases to trimming and J lost 3 bases, with 9 bases between them. The germline CDR1 and CDR2 sequences are SGHDT and YYEEEE.

DNA of the CDR3: TGTGCCAGCAGTCAGACAGCTTTGAGGGAGCAGTACTTC. The encoded protein is CASSQTALREQYF. V usage is TRBV6-5 and J usage is TRBJ2-7; D might be TRBD1 (5 bases). The CDR3 sequence is 13 residues long. Germline V gene data show CDR1 as MNHEY and CDR2 as SVGAGI. Trimming took off 5 bases at V and 7 bases at J, with 15 bases between the two ends.

The chain couples TRBV5-1 to TRBJ1-1, with 10 bases lining up with TRBD1. Germline V CDR1 and CDR2: SGHRS, YFSETQ. This CDR3 has 16 amino acids. After removal of 3 bases from V and 4 bases from J, the junction contained 9 bases not matched to a gene. CDR3 bases: TGCGCCAGCAGCTCGGGGACAGGGGAGTTTGCCACTGAAGCTTTCTTT. Translation gives CASSSGTGEFATEAFF.

The rearrangement joins TRBV9 to TRBJ2-1, with 11 bases fitting TRBD2. Germline assignment: CDR1 SGDLS and CDR2 YYNGEE. This CDR3 has 16 amino acids. V gave up 4 bases and J gave up 7 bases; unmatched junction bases: 10. The CDR3 nucleotides are TGTGCCAGCAGCCCTGGGGCGGGACTAGCGGTAAATGAGCAGTTCTTC. Its translation is CASSPGAGLAVNEQFF.

This chain links TRBV6-4 with TRBJ1-1, with D possibly matching TRBD1 (5 bases). Looked up from germline, CDR1 is MRHNA and CDR2 is SNTAGT. CDR3 size: 14 residues. V was clipped by 8 bases and J by 0 bases, with 13 bases between them. CDR3 coding DNA: TGTGCCAGCTCAAAGGACACATTGAACACTGAAGCTTTCTTT. This gives the protein CASSKDTLNTEAFF.

This clone was counted a single time. The gene calls are TRBV10-2 and TRBJ1-1; no clear D. The germline gives CDR1 WSHSY, CDR2 SAAADI. The CDR3 is 17 residues long. V lost 1 base and J lost 0, with 15 bases in between. As DNA, the CDR3 is TGCGCCAGCAGTGAGTGGGCGCTTCCAAGAATGAACACTGAAGCTTTCTTT. Translation gives CASSEWALPRMNTEAFF.

This chain connects TRBV20-1 to TRBJ2-3; D not certain. The germline V gene has CDR1 DFQATT and CDR2 SNEGSKA (reference sequence). The CDR3 is 11 amino acids. The V end lost 6 bases, the J end lost 4 bases, and 8 bases lay between the germline ends. The chain's CDR3 is CSASTPDTQYF. DNA for the CDR3: TGCAGTGCCTCGACACCAGATACGCAGTATTTT.

This clone was seen once. The chain combines TRBV29-1 with TRBJ2-7; 7 nucleotides agree with TRBD1. Losses at the gene ends were 6 bases for V and 1 base for J; bases not matched to a gene: 9. CDR1 is SQVTM, CDR2 ANQGSEA, per germline. This CDR3 is 14 amino acids long. The CDR3 spells CSVLTGNPSYEQYF. CDR3 DNA: TGCAGCGTCCTGACAGGGAACCCTTCCTACGAGCAGTACTTC.

The chain recombines TRBV18 with TRBJ1-4, with 7 nucleotides matching TRBD1. CDR3 length equals 16 residues. J gave up 0 bases and V 4 bases, and 5 bases lay outside the gene matches. Per the germline V gene, CDR1 is KGHSH and CDR2 is LQKENI. The CDR3 spells CASSRGQVATNEKLFF. CDR3 nucleotides: TGTGCCAGCTCACGAGGACAGGTTGCAACTAATGAAAAACTGTTTTTT.

The rearrangement joins TRBV4-2 to TRBJ2-3; the match to TRBD2 covers 15 bases. The V segment lost 0 bases and the J segment 4 bases; nucleotides outside the gene matches: 5. CDR3 length: 18 residues. CDR1 and CDR2 from the germline V gene are LGHNA and YNFKEQ. The CDR3 spells CASSQDHRTSGGADTQYF. As DNA, the CDR3 is TGTGCCAGCAGCCAAGATCACCGGACTAGCGGGGGGGCAGATACGCAGTATTTT.

This sequence joins TRBV28 and TRBJ1-6; no clear D gene. Germline V gives CDR1 MDHEN, CDR2 SYDVKM. The CDR3 consists of 15 residues. V gave up 2 bases and J gave up 4 bases, with 9 bases separating them. CDR3 in DNA: TGTGCCAGCAGTTTAAGTCAGGCGTATAATTCACCCCTCCACTTT. This codes for CASSLSQAYNSPLHF.

This clone was picked up a small number of times. The chain joins TRBV5-4 to TRBJ2-6; no firm D call. Germline V gene lookup returns CDR1 SGHNT and CDR2 YYREEE (reference sequence). Trimming left V 0 bases short and J 2 bases short, with 9 bases between. The CDR3 extends over 16 amino acids. The CDR3 nucleotides are TGTGCCAGCAGCTTGGAGCAGGTAACTGGGGCCAACGTCCTGACTTTC. Its protein is CASSLEQVTGANVLTF.

The CDR3 region has the DNA TGTGCCAGCAGCGTGACGGCGGCCACTGAAGCTTTCTTT. Protein product: CASSVTAATEAFF. The chain couples TRBV9 to TRBJ1-1, with D hard to call. In germline, CDR1 is SGDLS, CDR2 YYNGEE. The V end lost 2 bases, the J end lost 4 bases, and 9 bases lay between the germline ends. The CDR3 is 13 residues long.

V gene TRBV15 combines with J gene TRBJ2-7; 11 bases are shared with TRBD2. This CDR3 is built from 13 residues. The germline CDR1 and CDR2 sequences are LNHNV and YYDKDF (reference sequence). Trimming removed 8 bases from V and 5 bases from J; junction bases left unmatched: 5. CDR3 amino acids: CATYTSGGNEQYF. In DNA form, the CDR3 reads TGTGCCACCTACACTAGCGGGGGTAACGAGCAGTACTTC.

This clone showed up just a few times. This chain uses TRBV5-8 with TRBJ2-1, with 14 positions matching TRBD2. The CDR3 spans 16 residues. From germline, CDR1 is SGHTS and CDR2 YDEGEE. J was trimmed by 7 bases and V by 2 bases; bases with no gene match: 5. This chain's CDR3 is CASSFPGTSGRNEQFF. The CDR3 nucleotides read TGTGCCAGCAGCTTCCCGGGGACTAGCGGGAGAAATGAGCAGTTCTTC. The full variable domain, its missing parts supplied by reference TRBV5-8 and TRBJ2-1, is EAGVTQSPTHLIKTRGQQATLRCSPISGHTSVYWYQQALGLGLQFLLWYDEGEERNRGNFPPRFSGRQFPNYSSELNVNALELEDSALYLCASSFPGTSGRNEQFFGPGTRLTVL.

The chain links TRBV5-1 to TRBJ2-5; D might be TRBD1 (5 bases). CDR1 SGHRS and CDR2 YFSETQ come from the germline V gene. Trimming took 4 bases from V and 4 from J, leaving 17 bases between them. This CDR3 spans 15 amino acids. The CDR3 bases are TGCGCCAGCAGCGAGAACCCAGGGCCGCTAGAGACCCAGTACTTC. Residues: CASSENPGPLETQYF.

This sequence joins TRBV5-4 and TRBJ2-5, with a tentative D call TRBD2 (5 bases). Trimming left V 4 bases short and J 0 bases short, with 13 bases between. CDR1 is SGHNT, CDR2 YYREEE, per germline (reference sequence). The CDR3 extends over 15 amino acids. CDR3 in amino acids: CASSAWTRYQETQYF. The CDR3 coding sequence is TGTGCCAGCAGCGCGTGGACTCGGTACCAAGAGACCCAGTACTTC.

This chain uses TRBV5-5 with TRBJ1-3, with D perhaps TRBD1 (5 bases). The CDR3 is made up of 16 amino acids. V was shortened by 6 bases and J by 0 bases, with 16 bases between the two germline ends. From germline, CDR1 is SGHKS and CDR2 YYEKEE (reference sequence). CDR3 loop: CASNLVGDSSGNTIYF. In nucleotides, the CDR3 is TGTGCCAGCAACCTGGTGGGGGACTCCTCTGGAAACACCATATATTTT.

The chain is built from TRBV28 and TRBJ2-2; tentative D call: TRBD1 (6 bases). The CDR3 loop spans 13 amino acids. Trimming took 6 bases from V and 4 from J, leaving 9 bases between them. Germline CDR1 is MDHEN and CDR2 is SYDVKM. As DNA, the CDR3 is TGTGCCAGCAGCCCGGACAGCACCGGGGAGCTGTTTTTT. Protein product: CASSPDSTGELFF.

V and J are TRBV7-9 and TRBJ1-2; perhaps TRBD1 as D (6 bases). CDR1 is SEHNR and CDR2 is FQNEAQ in the germline V gene (reference sequence). The CDR3 consists of 18 residues. V was cut by 0 bases and J by 3 bases, with 20 bases left in between. CDR3 sequence: CASSLARLTGIKDYGYTF. CDR3 DNA: TGTGCCAGCAGCTTAGCGCGGTTAACAGGGATTAAGGACTATGGCTACACCTTC.

In its sample, this clone was seen once. This sequence joins TRBV29-1 and TRBJ1-1; D might be TRBD1 (5 bases). V gave up 4 bases and J gave up 0 bases, with 12 bases separating them. The CDR3 totals 14 residues. Germline V gives CDR1 SQVTM, CDR2 ANQGSEA. CDR3 amino acids: CSVGTGVMNTEAFF. The CDR3 DNA sequence: TGCAGCGTTGGGACGGGGGTCATGAACACTGAAGCTTTCTTT.